Listed here are 9 T cell receptor beta chains from one sample, sequenced in a study of T-cell memory formation after mild COVID-19. TCRdb itself ran the 5' RACE reads through MiXCR, one entry per CDR3 protein. This table has 85,000 to 130,000 distinct CDR3 sequences, 11% appearing once. Material: PBMCs or a T cell subset sorted from them (not recorded which). The receptors originated from a man in his late teens or twenties who had mild COVID-19 (a few samples of this study predate the infection). Cell type and time point are not known.

This clonotype was picked up many times. The chain recombines TRBV7-9 with TRBJ1-1; TRBD1 might be the D (6 bases). Trimming removed 4 bases at V and 2 bases at J, with 14 bases between. The CDR3 has 15 residues. Germline CDR1 reads SEHNR; CDR2 reads FQNEAQ (reference sequence). Here the CDR3 DNA reads TGTGCCAGCAGCTGGCCGGACAGCATAAACACTGAAGCTTTCTTT. Its protein product is CASSWPDSINTEAFF.

This clonotype was seen a handful of times. The chain employs TRBV11-1 and TRBJ2-1; 10 bases align to TRBD2. After removal of 5 bases from V and 5 bases from J, the junction contained 6 bases not matched to a gene. Germline CDR1 is SGHAT and CDR2 is FQDESV (reference sequence). The CDR3 has 15 amino acids. CDR3 loop: CASSPTTSGNNEQFF. The CDR3 DNA sequence: TGTGCCAGCAGCCCCACCACTAGCGGGAACAATGAGCAGTTCTTC.

V is TRBV6-1 and J is TRBJ1-1; D is undetermined. The CDR3 spans 11 residues. Germline V gene lookup returns CDR1 MNHNS and CDR2 SASEGT. V was cut by 6 bases and J by 8 bases, with 10 bases left in between. CDR3: CASRTRTEAFF. Here the CDR3 DNA reads TGTGCCAGCAGAACTAGGACGGAAGCTTTCTTT.

This chain uses TRBV12-3 or TRBV12-4 with TRBJ2-1; D call uncertain. The CDR3 runs to 13 residues. Trimming shortened V by 5 bases and J by 5 bases, and 10 bases separated the two germline ends. The CDR3 region is CASSPSQNNEQFF. CDR3 bases: TGTGCCAGCAGTCCGAGTCAAAACAATGAGCAGTTCTTC.

At least ten counts were recorded for this clonotype. The chain couples TRBV9 to TRBJ1-1; TRBD1 is a possible D gene (6 bases). Deletions cut 3 bases from V and 2 bases from J, with 11 bases between. This CDR3 region has 14 residues. CDR1 SGDLS and CDR2 YYNGEE come from the germline V gene. The DNA for the CDR3 is TGTGCCAGCAGCGCGGGGGGCGGAAACACTGAAGCTTTCTTT. Its translation is CASSAGGGNTEAFF.

V gene TRBV29-1 combines with J gene TRBJ2-5, with 11 bases aligning to TRBD2. V lost 3 bases, J lost 2 bases, and 5 bases stayed unmatched. Germline CDR1 SQVTM, CDR2 ANQGSEA. The CDR3 runs to 15 residues. The CDR3 coding sequence is TGCAGCGTTGACGGACTAGCGGGTTCACAAGAGACCCAGTACTTC. This translates into CSVDGLAGSQETQYF.

This clonotype was seen more than once but under ten times. The genes are TRBV28 and TRBJ1-1; 10 bases align to TRBD1. J lost 0 bases, V lost 6 bases, and 10 bases had no gene match. CDR3 length: 17 amino acids. Germline V gene lookup returns CDR1 MDHEN and CDR2 SYDVKM. The CDR3 is CASRLTGGGEMNTEAFF. As DNA, the CDR3 is TGTGCCAGCAGGCTGACAGGGGGCGGTGAGATGAACACTGAAGCTTTCTTT. The variable domain in full, completed from reference TRBV28 and TRBJ1-1, reads DVKVTQSSRYLVKRTGEKVFLECVQDMDHENMFWYRQDPGLGLRLIYFSYDVKMKEKGDIPEGYSVSREKKERFSLILESASTNQTSMYLCASRLTGGGEMNTEAFFGQGTRLTVV.

This chain joins TRBV3-1 and TRBJ1-5; D remains unclear. The CDR3 loop spans 12 amino acids. Trimming removed 0 bases at V and 16 bases at J, with 13 bases between. Germline CDR1 and CDR2: LGHDT and YNNKEL (reference sequence). Here the CDR3 DNA reads TGTGCCAGCAGCCAAGATTTTCAGGTCAAACATTTT. It translates to CASSQDFQVKHF.

This clonotype was seen more than once but under ten times. The chain uses TRBV5-4 and TRBJ1-6; D call uncertain. V lost 3 bases and J lost 5, with 15 bases in between. The CDR3 is 16 amino acids. The germline CDR1 and CDR2 sequences are SGHNT and YYREEE (reference sequence). CDR3 DNA sequence: TGTGCCAGCAGCTCAGATCCCGAAAGAGATAATTCACCCCTCCACTTT. It encodes CASSSDPERDNSPLHF. The whole variable domain, remainder taken from reference TRBV5-4 and TRBJ1-6, is ETGVTQSPTHLIKTRGQQVTLRCSSQSGHNTVSWYQQALGQGPQFIFQYYREEENGRGNFPPRFSGLQFPNYSSELNVNALELDDSALYLCASSSDPERDNSPLHFGNGTRLTVT.